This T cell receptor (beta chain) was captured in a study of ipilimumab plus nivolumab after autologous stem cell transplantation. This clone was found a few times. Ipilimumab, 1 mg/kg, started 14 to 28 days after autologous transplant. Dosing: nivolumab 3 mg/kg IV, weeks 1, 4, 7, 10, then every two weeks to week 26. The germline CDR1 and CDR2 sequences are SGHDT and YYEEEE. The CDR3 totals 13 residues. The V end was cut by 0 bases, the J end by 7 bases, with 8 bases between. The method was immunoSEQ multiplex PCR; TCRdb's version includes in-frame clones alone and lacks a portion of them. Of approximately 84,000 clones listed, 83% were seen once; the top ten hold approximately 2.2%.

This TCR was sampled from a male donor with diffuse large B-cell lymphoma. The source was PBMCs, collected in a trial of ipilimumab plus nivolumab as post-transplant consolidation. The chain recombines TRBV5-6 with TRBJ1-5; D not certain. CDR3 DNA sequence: TGTGCCAGCAGCTTGGGGGAGTGGCAGCCCCAGCATTTT. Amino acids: CASSLGEWQPQHF.